This entry lists 10 T cell receptor beta chains sequenced from one sample in a study of graft-versus-host responses after intestinal transplantation. Method: immunoSEQ multiplex PCR; TCRdb's copy keeps in-frame clones and lacks some. The repertoire holds about 59,000 clones, with about 94% as singletons. Their target antigens are unknown. Specimen: unstimulated CD4+ T cells sorted from spleen or lymph node cells, collected before transplant. The receptors here all came from a human donor who was the organ donor for an intestinal transplant.

In this sample, this clone turned up once. A read error may account for a junction end that differs from germline. J is TRBJ1-3 and V is TRBV6-1; no clear D. This CDR3 contains 16 residues. The germline V gene has CDR1 MNHNS and CDR2 SASEGT. CDR3 sequence reads: CVSSEGSRKPGNTIYF. CDR3 in DNA: TGTGTCAGCAGTGAAGGGTCCAGGAAACCTGGAAACACCATATATTTT.

This chain uses TRBV11-1 with TRBJ2-7; no clear D gene. Germline V gene sequence: CDR1 SGHAT, CDR2 FQDESV (reference sequence). Trimming removed 2 bases from V and 0 bases from J, with 17 bases in between. The CDR3 is 17 amino acids. The CDR3 sequence is CASSLRPASLSSYEQYF. CDR3 nucleotides: TGTGCCAGCAGCTTAAGACCTGCGTCCCTAAGCTCCTACGAGCAGTACTTC.

This rearrangement joins TRBV5-5 to TRBJ1-1; 9 nucleotides line up with TRBD1. Germline V gene data show CDR1 as SGHKS and CDR2 as YYEKEE (reference sequence). V lost 1 base, J lost 1 base, and 8 bases stayed unmatched. CDR3 length equals 17 residues. CDR3 sequence reads: CASSLTGQGLPNTEAFF. In nucleotides, the CDR3 is TGTGCCAGCAGCTTGACGGGACAGGGTCTCCCGAACACTGAAGCTTTCTTT. Complete variable domain (other parts from reference TRBV5-5 and TRBJ1-1): DAGVTQSPTHLIKTRGQQVTLRCSPISGHKSVSWYQQVLGQGPQFIFQYYEKEERGRGNFPDRFSARQFPNYSSELNVNALLLGDSALYLCASSLTGQGLPNTEAFFGQGTRLTVV.

The chain links TRBV14 to TRBJ1-4, with D maybe TRBD1 (5 bases). This CDR3 is 17 amino acids long. V dropped 2 bases and J dropped 7 bases, with 20 bases sitting between them. Per the germline V gene, CDR1 is SGHDN and CDR2 is FVKESK. This chain's CDR3 is CASSQSRGSGLGEKLFF. CDR3 nucleotides: TGTGCCAGCAGCCAATCCCGGGGGTCAGGGCTGGGTGAAAAACTGTTTTTT.

The chain employs TRBV5-8 and TRBJ2-3, with D perhaps matching TRBD2 (6 bases). Looked up from germline, CDR1 is SGHTS and CDR2 is YDEGEE. The CDR3 has 15 amino acids. Trimming removed 7 bases from V and 0 bases from J, with 15 bases in between. The CDR3 is CASRDGTYSTDTQYF. CDR3 DNA: TGTGCCAGCCGAGATGGGACTTATAGCACAGATACGCAGTATTTT.

The chain employs TRBV9 and TRBJ2-3; 7 bases are a match to TRBD2. This CDR3 region has 14 residues. The V gene end was trimmed by 1 base and the J gene end by 1 base; junction bases not matched to a gene: 0. Germline lookup yields CDR1 SGDLS and CDR2 YYNGEE. The CDR3 DNA is TGTGCCAGCAGCGTAACTAGCGGCACAGATACGCAGTATTTT. Translating gives CASSVTSGTDTQYF. Complete variable domain (other parts from reference TRBV9 and TRBJ2-3): DSGVTQTPKHLITATGQRVTLRCSPRSGDLSVYWYQQSLDQGLQFLIQYYNGEERAKGNILERFSAQQFPDLHSELNLSSLELGDSALYFCASSVTSGTDTQYFGPGTRLTVL.

The chain couples TRBV7-6 to TRBJ2-1; TRBD2 matches at 12 bases. The CDR3 loop spans 15 amino acids. Losses at the gene ends were 4 bases for V and 8 bases for J; bases not matched to a gene: 6. CDR1 is SGHVS, CDR2 FNYEAQ, per germline. This CDR3 reads CASSSSTSGGDEQFF. The DNA of the CDR3 is TGTGCCAGCAGCTCCTCGACTAGCGGGGGTGATGAGCAGTTCTTC. The variable domain in full, completed from reference TRBV7-6 and TRBJ2-1, reads GAGVSQSPRYKVTKRGQDVALRCDPISGHVSLYWYRQALGQGPEFLTYFNYEAQQDKSGLPNDRFSAERPEGSISTLTIQRTEQRDSAMYRCASSSSTSGGDEQFFGPGTRLTVL.

The CDR3 coding sequence is TGTGCCAGCAGCACCGGACAGGGACCACAAGAGACCCAGTACTTC. It codes for CASSTGQGPQETQYF. The chain carries TRBV7-9 and TRBJ2-5; TRBD1 aligns across 8 bases. The trim removed 5 bases at V and 2 bases at J, leaving 7 bases unmatched. Germline V CDR1 and CDR2: SEHNR, FQNEAQ (reference sequence). This CDR3 region has 15 residues.

The rearrangement joins TRBV7-2 to TRBJ2-3, with D possibly TRBD2 on 7 matching bases. V gave up 0 bases and J gave up 5 bases, with 12 bases separating them. The germline CDR1 and CDR2 sequences are SGHTA and FQGNSA. CDR3 length: 15 residues. CDR3 amino acids: CASSLAGGRGDTQYF. CDR3 nucleotides: TGTGCCAGCAGCTTAGCGGGGGGGCGTGGAGATACGCAGTATTTT. Supplemented by reference TRBV7-2 and TRBJ2-3, the full variable domain reads GAGVSQSPSNKVTEKGKDVELRCDPISGHTALYWYRQSLGQGLEFLIYFQGNSAPDKSGLPSDRFSAERTGGSVSTLTIQRTQQEDSAVYLCASSLAGGRGDTQYFGPGTRLTVL.

The chain is built from TRBV18 and TRBJ1-1; TRBD1 is a possible D gene (5 bases). The V end was cut by 5 bases, the J end by 4 bases, with 14 bases between. CDR3 length: 14 amino acids. The germline gives CDR1 KGHSH, CDR2 LQKENI. CDR3 DNA: TGTGCCAGCTCAGTCCGGGGGAGACTCACTGAAGCTTTCTTT. Amino acids: CASSVRGRLTEAFF.